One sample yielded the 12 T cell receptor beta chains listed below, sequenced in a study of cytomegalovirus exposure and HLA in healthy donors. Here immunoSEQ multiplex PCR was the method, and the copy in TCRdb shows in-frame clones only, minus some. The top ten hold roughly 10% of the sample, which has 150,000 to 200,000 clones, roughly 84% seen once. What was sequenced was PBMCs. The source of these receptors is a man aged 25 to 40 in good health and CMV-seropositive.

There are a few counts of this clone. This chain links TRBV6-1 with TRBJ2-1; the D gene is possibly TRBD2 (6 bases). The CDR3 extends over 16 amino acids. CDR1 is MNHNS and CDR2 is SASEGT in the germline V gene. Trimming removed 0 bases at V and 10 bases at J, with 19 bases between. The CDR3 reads CASSEAAAGGPWEQFF. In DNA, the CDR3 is TGTGCCAGCAGTGAAGCCGCGGCAGGAGGGCCGTGGGAGCAGTTCTTC.

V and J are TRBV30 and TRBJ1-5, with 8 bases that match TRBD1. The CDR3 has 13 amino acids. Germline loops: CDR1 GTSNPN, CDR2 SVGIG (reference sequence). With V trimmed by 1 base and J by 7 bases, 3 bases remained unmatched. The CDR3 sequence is CAWSEDRVQPQHF. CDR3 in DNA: TGTGCCTGGAGTGAGGACAGGGTACAGCCCCAGCATTTT.

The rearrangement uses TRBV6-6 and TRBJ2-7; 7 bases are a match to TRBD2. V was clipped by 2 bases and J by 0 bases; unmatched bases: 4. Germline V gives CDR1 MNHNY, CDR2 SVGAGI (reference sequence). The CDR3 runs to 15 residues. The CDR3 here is CASSYDGGGSYEQYF. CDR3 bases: TGTGCCAGCAGTTACGATGGCGGGGGCTCCTACGAGCAGTACTTC.

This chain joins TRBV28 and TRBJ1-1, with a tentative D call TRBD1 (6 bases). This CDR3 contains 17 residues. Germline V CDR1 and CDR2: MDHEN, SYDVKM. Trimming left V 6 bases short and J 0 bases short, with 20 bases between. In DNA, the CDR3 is TGTGCCAGCAGCTTTGGGGCCGGGGGGCGGCTGAACACTGAAGCTTTCTTT. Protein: CASSFGAGGRLNTEAFF.

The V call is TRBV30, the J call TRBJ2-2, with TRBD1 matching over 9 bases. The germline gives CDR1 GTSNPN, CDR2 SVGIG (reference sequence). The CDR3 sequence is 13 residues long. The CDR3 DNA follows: TGTGGCGGACAGGGGCGGAACACCGGGGAGCTGTTTTTT. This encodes CGGQGRNTGELFF. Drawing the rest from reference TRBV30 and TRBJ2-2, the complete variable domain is SQTIHQWPATLVQPVGSPLSLECTVEGTSNPNLYWYRQAAGRGLQLLFYSVGIGQISSEVPQNLSASRPQDRQFILSSKKLLLSDSGFYLCGGQGRNTGELFFGEGSRLTVL.

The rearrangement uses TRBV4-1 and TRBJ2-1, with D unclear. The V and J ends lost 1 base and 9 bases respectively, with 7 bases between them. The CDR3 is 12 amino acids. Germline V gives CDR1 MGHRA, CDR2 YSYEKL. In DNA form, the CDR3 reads TGCGCCAGCAGCCAAGGCTGGGCTGAGCAGTTCTTC. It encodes CASSQGWAEQFF.

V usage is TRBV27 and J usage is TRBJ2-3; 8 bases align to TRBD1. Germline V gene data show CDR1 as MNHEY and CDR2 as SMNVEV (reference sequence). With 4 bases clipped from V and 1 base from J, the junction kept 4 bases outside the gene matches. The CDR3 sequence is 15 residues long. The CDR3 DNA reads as TGTGCCAGCAGTTCAGACAGGGGAGGCACAGATACGCAGTATTTT. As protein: CASSSDRGGTDTQYF.

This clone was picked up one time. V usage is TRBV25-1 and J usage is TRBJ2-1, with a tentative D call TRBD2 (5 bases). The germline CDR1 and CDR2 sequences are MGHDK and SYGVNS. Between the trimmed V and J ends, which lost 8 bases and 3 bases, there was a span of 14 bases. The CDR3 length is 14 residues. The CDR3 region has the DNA TGTGCCAGCGGTCTAGCTGACTACTACAATGAGCAGTTCTTC. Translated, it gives CASGLADYYNEQFF.

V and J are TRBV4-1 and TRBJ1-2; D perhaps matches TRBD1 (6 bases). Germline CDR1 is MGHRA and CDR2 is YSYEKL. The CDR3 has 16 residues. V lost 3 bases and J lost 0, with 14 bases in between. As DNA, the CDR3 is TGCGCCAGCAGCCACCTCTACAGGGTAACTAACTATGGCTACACCTTC. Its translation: CASSHLYRVTNYGYTF.

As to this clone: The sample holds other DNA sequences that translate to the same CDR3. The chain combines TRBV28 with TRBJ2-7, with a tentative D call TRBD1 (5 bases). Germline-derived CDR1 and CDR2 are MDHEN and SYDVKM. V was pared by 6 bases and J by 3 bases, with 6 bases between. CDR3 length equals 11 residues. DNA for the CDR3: TGTGCCAGCAGGACAGTCTACGAGCAGTACTTC. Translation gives CASRTVYEQYF.

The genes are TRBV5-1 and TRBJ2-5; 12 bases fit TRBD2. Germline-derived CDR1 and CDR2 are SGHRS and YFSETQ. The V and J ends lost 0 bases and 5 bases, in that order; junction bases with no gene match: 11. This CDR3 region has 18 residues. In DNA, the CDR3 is TGCGCCAGCAGCTTGGCTGTCGCTAGCGGGAGGGCCGGGGAGACCCAGTACTTC. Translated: CASSLAVASGRAGETQYF. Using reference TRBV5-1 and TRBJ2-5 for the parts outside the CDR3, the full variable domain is KAGVTQTPRYLIKTRGQQVTLSCSPISGHRSVSWYQQTPGQGLQFLFEYFSETQRNKGNFPGRFSGRQFSNSRSEMNVSTLELGDSALYLCASSLAVASGRAGETQYFGPGTRLLVL.

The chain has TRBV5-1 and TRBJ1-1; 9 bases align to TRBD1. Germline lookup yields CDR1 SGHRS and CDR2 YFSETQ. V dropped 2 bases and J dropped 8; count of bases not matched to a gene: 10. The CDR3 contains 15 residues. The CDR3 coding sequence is TGCGCCAGCAGCTTCTCCGGGACAGGGCCCTTCGAAGCTTTCTTT. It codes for CASSFSGTGPFEAFF. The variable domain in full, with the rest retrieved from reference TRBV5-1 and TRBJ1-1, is KAGVTQTPRYLIKTRGQQVTLSCSPISGHRSVSWYQQTPGQGLQFLFEYFSETQRNKGNFPGRFSGRQFSNSRSEMNVSTLELGDSALYLCASSFSGTGPFEAFFGQGTRLTVV.